This paragraph reports one TCR beta chain. Its antigen remains unknown. These data are taken from a study of cytomegalovirus exposure and HLA in healthy donors. General study points: Presence/absence analyses assumed roughly uniform sequencing depth across donors.

The study ran its PCR with 60 Vbeta and 13 Jbeta primers. The data were produced by immunoSEQ multiplex PCR, yet TCRdb's version contains in-frame clones alone and is incomplete. The sample has around 150,000 clones, around 65% seen once. The CDR3 totals 15 residues. The V and J ends lost 6 bases and 1 base, in that order; junction bases with no gene match: 8. Germline-derived CDR1 and CDR2 are SGHDT and YYEEEE. This receptor was taken from a woman aged 40 to 49 in good health and CMV-seropositive. The specimen was PBMCs. The gene calls are TRBV5-6 and TRBJ2-7; 9 bases are a match to TRBD2. CDR3 nucleotide sequence: TGTGCCAGCACCGATGGACTAGCGAGTTCCTACGAGCAGTACTTC. This codes for CASTDGLASSYEQYF.